These 18 T cell receptor beta chains share one sample of origin, sequenced in a study of blood T cell repertoires in COVID-19. Profiling relied on immunoSEQ multiplex PCR, and the TCRdb table lists in-frame clones only, not all of them. Of 90,000 to 100,000 clones listed, roughly 80% are singletons. The specimen was peripheral blood. The receptor source for this set is a woman aged 80 or over with acute or convalescent COVID-19.

The chain carries TRBV2 and TRBJ2-7, with 9 bases fitting TRBD1. The ends lost 4 bases at V and 1 base at J; junction bases unmatched: 5. The CDR3 totals 15 residues. Germline CDR1 is SNHLY and CDR2 is FYNNEI. The CDR3 is CASSGGQGFSYEQYF. CDR3 coding DNA: TGTGCCAGCAGTGGGGGACAGGGATTTTCCTACGAGCAGTACTTC.

This clone appeared a single time. The chain has TRBV30 and TRBJ2-1, with no clear D. The germline V gene has CDR1 GTSNPN and CDR2 SVGIG (reference sequence). The CDR3 spans 13 residues. Trimming cost V 1 base and J 5 bases, with 9 bases left between them. The CDR3 DNA is TGTGCCTGGAGTGGACGACGGGACAATGAGCAGTTCTTC. Amino acids: CAWSGRRDNEQFF.

This clone appeared a single time. The chain carries TRBV25-1 and TRBJ1-1, with TRBD1 matching 7 bases. The CDR3 loop spans 13 amino acids. V shed 4 bases, J shed 1 base, and the junction held 0 bases outside the gene matches. Germline values: CDR1 MGHDK, CDR2 SYGVNS. CDR3 DNA: TGTGCCAGCAGTGGACAGGGGAACACTGAAGCTTTCTTT. Protein sequence: CASSGQGNTEAFF.

In this sample, this clone turned up a few times. The chain recombines TRBV18 with TRBJ1-4; D remains unclear. The CDR3 covers 16 residues. Germline CDR1 is KGHSH and CDR2 is LQKENI. The V gene lost 1 base and the J gene lost 3 bases, with 12 bases spanning the gap. The CDR3 loop reads CASSPLAPPANEKLFF. CDR3 DNA: TGTGCCAGCTCACCACTCGCCCCGCCGGCTAATGAAAAACTGTTTTTT.

This chain joins TRBV28 and TRBJ1-2, with 10 bases that match TRBD1. This CDR3 comprises 17 residues. V trimming: 3 bases; J trimming: 1 base; junction bases outside the gene matches: 8. Germline V gene lookup returns CDR1 MDHEN and CDR2 SYDVKM. CDR3 region: CASSFTPGQGSNYGYTF. CDR3 coding DNA: TGTGCCAGCAGTTTTACCCCGGGACAGGGGAGTAACTATGGCTACACCTTC.

The sample holds one count of this clone. V gene TRBV7-2 combines with J gene TRBJ1-2, with D possibly TRBD1 on 5 matching bases. The CDR3 runs 16 residues. V lost 1 base, J lost 0 bases, and 12 bases lay in between. CDR1 and CDR2 from the germline V gene are SGHTA and FQGNSA. The chain's CDR3 is CASSLVLGGTNYGYTF. CDR3 nucleotide sequence: TGTGCCAGCAGCTTAGTATTGGGGGGTACTAACTATGGCTACACCTTC.

This clone was recorded a few times. Additional DNA sequences in this sample encode the identical CDR3. The V call is TRBV19, the J call TRBJ2-2; tentatively, D is TRBD2 (5 bases). Germline V gene sequence: CDR1 LNHDA, CDR2 SQIVND (reference sequence). V lost 7 bases, J lost 0 bases, and 9 bases lay in between. There are 14 residues in the CDR3. The CDR3 sequence: CASIRGSNTGELFF. CDR3 nucleotide sequence: TGTGCCAGTATACGGGGTTCGAACACCGGGGAGCTGTTTTTT.

The chain recombines TRBV19 with TRBJ1-1; D is uncertain. Trimming pared 3 bases from V and 11 bases from J, leaving 13 bases between. The CDR3 sequence is 12 residues long. CDR1 and CDR2 (germline): LNHDA, SQIVND (reference sequence). CDR3 loop: CASSMVRVGAFF. CDR3 in DNA: TGTGCCAGTAGTATGGTGCGGGTTGGGGCTTTCTTT.

This clone occurred a few times. The rearrangement joins TRBV7-2 to TRBJ2-1; 8 nucleotides line up with TRBD1. CDR3 length: 15 amino acids. With 0 bases clipped from V and 5 bases from J, the junction kept 3 bases outside the gene matches. Germline values: CDR1 SGHTA, CDR2 FQGNSA. CDR3 amino acids: CASSLAGTGNNEQFF. CDR3 nucleotides: TGTGCCAGCAGCTTAGCAGGGACAGGTAACAATGAGCAGTTCTTC.

The chain employs TRBV24-1 and TRBJ1-2; no firm D call. Deletions cut 4 bases from V and 1 base from J, with 6 bases between. In germline, CDR1 is KGHDR, CDR2 SFDVKD. The CDR3 is 13 amino acids. The CDR3: CATSENSNYGYTF. DNA for the CDR3: TGTGCCACCAGTGAGAACAGTAACTATGGCTACACCTTC.

The V call is TRBV7-9, the J call TRBJ2-7; TRBD1 might be the D (5 bases). From germline, CDR1 is SEHNR and CDR2 FQNEAQ (reference sequence). Trimming removed 8 bases at V and 4 bases at J, with 18 bases between. The CDR3 is made up of 14 amino acids. CDR3: CASGDRSSPYEQYF. CDR3 sequence (DNA): TGTGCCAGCGGCGACAGATCGAGCCCGTACGAGCAGTACTTC.

This chain joins TRBV3-1 (or the pseudogene TRBV3-2) and TRBJ1-4; 7 nucleotides match TRBD1. CDR3 length: 17 amino acids. Germline V gene lookup returns CDR1 LGHDT and CDR2 YNNKEL (reference sequence). After removal of 2 bases from V and 5 bases from J, the junction contained 11 bases not matched to a gene. CDR3 nucleotide sequence: TGTGCCAGCAGCCAAACTGACAGGGTTTATTGGAATGAAAAACTGTTTTTT. This codes for CASSQTDRVYWNEKLFF.

This rearrangement joins TRBV6-2 or TRBV6-3 to TRBJ1-1; maybe TRBD1 (5 bases). V was pared by 2 bases and J by 5 bases, with 12 bases between. This CDR3 region has 14 residues. The germline CDR1 and CDR2 sequences are MNHEY and SVGEGT. The CDR3 protein is CASSYGAGNTEAFF. The CDR3 bases are TGTGCCAGCAGTTACGGGGCAGGGAATACTGAAGCTTTCTTT.

The genes are TRBV20-1 and TRBJ2-3, with 10 bases that match TRBD2. Germline V lookup: CDR1 DFQATT, CDR2 SNEGSKA (reference sequence). J lost 4 bases, V lost 3 bases, and 7 bases had no gene match. The CDR3 length is 15 residues. The CDR3 loop is CSASEASGGSDTQYF. In DNA form, the CDR3 reads TGCAGTGCTAGTGAGGCTAGCGGGGGTTCAGATACGCAGTATTTT.

The gene calls are TRBV2 and TRBJ1-5; D ambiguous. Looked up from germline, CDR1 is SNHLY and CDR2 is FYNNEI. Trimming took off 7 bases at V and 7 bases at J, with 17 bases between the two ends. The CDR3 consists of 14 residues. The CDR3 sequence: CASKFDLGRQPQHF. The CDR3 DNA reads TGTGCCAGCAAGTTCGACTTAGGTAGGCAGCCCCAGCATTTT.

The chain is built from TRBV7-2 and TRBJ1-2; weak D call: TRBD1 (5 bases). Germline loops: CDR1 SGHTA, CDR2 FQGNSA. This CDR3 has 16 amino acids. Trimming removed 1 base at V and 4 bases at J, with 16 bases between. The CDR3, as DNA: TGTGCCAGCAGCTTAGGGGGCGCGAGGCGCGTCTATGGCTACACCTTC. This encodes CASSLGGARRVYGYTF.

For the CDR3, the DNA is TGTGCCAGCAGCCAAGCGGGGGGGAGCTACGAGCAGTACTTC. Translating gives CASSQAGGSYEQYF. The chain recombines TRBV14 with TRBJ2-7; 8 bases align to TRBD2. Germline assignment: CDR1 SGHDN and CDR2 FVKESK. V was pared by 1 base and J by 3 bases, with 2 bases of the junction left unmatched. The CDR3 is 14 amino acids.

This chain joins TRBV19 and TRBJ1-1; TRBD1 matches 9 bases. The V and J ends lost 6 bases and 8 bases, in that order; junction bases with no gene match: 7. There are 13 residues in the CDR3. Germline CDR1 LNHDA, CDR2 SQIVND (reference sequence). This chain's CDR3 is CASRSGQGWEAFF. The CDR3 nucleotides read TGTGCCAGTAGATCGGGACAGGGTTGGGAAGCTTTCTTT.